This T cell receptor (beta chain) is from a study of cytomegalovirus exposure and HLA in healthy donors. Study-level points and caveats: The majority of TCR sequences were rare, yet some public TCRs appeared in many donors.

The donors were members of the validation cohort, which comprised more than 90 subjects and was separate from the first cohort of 666 subjects. Comments on this clone: Its antigen remains unknown.

Trimming took 4 bases from V and 6 from J; bases not matched to a gene: 2. Germline loops: CDR1 MNHEY, CDR2 SVGAGI. The CDR3 spans 13 residues. The table came from immunoSEQ multiplex PCR; TCRdb's copy has only in-frame clones and leaves some out. In the table there are over 200,000 clones, 90% of which are singletons. The chain joins TRBV6-5 to TRBJ1-3; 8 nucleotides agree with TRBD1. The TCR originated in a woman aged 18 to 35 in good health and CMV-seronegative. Material: PBMCs. The CDR3 here is CASSLQGENTIYF. Written as DNA, the CDR3 is TGTGCCAGCAGTTTACAGGGGGAAAACACCATATATTTT.